A single TCR beta chain is shown here with its context. V shed 0 bases, J shed 5 bases, and the junction held 9 bases outside the gene matches. This CDR3 has 16 amino acids. Germline V gives CDR1 SGHRS, CDR2 YFSETQ. The data originate from a study of blood T cell repertoires in COVID-19. Here immunoSEQ multiplex PCR was the method, and the copy in TCRdb shows in-frame clones only, minus some. The sample shows some 170,000 clones, approximately 80% of them seen only once. V usage is TRBV5-1 and J usage is TRBJ2-5, with 8 nucleotides matching TRBD2. The source material was PBMCs or T cells enriched from blood (not recorded which). The sequence derives from a man over 45 who had recovered from COVID-19. DNA of the CDR3: TGCGCCAGCAGCTTGGGATTAGCGGGGATTCTGGAGACCCAGTACTTC. Translation gives CASSLGLAGILETQYF.